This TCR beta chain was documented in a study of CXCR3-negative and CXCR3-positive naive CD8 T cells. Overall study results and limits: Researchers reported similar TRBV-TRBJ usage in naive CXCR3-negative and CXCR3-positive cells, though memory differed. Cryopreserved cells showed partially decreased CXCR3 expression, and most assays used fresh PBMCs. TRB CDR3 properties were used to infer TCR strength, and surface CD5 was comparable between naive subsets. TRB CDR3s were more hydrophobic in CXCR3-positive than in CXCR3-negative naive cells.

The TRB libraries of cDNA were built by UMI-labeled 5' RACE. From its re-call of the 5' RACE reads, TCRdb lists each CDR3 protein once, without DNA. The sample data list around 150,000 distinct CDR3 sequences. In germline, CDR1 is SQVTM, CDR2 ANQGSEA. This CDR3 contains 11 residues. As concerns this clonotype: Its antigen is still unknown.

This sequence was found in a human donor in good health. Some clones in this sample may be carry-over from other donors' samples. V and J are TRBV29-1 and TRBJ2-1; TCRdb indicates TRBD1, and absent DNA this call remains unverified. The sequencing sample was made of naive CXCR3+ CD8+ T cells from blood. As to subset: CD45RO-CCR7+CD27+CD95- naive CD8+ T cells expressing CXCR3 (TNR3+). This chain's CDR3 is CSVVKGDEQFF.